Given below is one TCR beta chain in context. Its antigen is unidentified. For TCRbeta, the library was prepared with unique molecular identifiers. One entry per CDR3 protein results from TCRdb running MiXCR on the PCR reads. The sample carries about 580,000 distinct CDR3 sequences, under 30% recorded once. Germline CDR1 is SGHRS and CDR2 is YFSETQ. This CDR3 is 18 amino acids long. V was pared by 4 bases and J by 0 bases, with 19 bases between. This specimen comes from a study of T-cell reconstitution after alpha-beta-depleted transplantation in children. Whole-study findings and limits: When one year had passed after transplant, most T-cell counts and diversity came from newly produced T cells.

The sequence was collected from a boy less than two years old who had a stem cell transplant for acute myeloid leukemia, so the T cells may come from the graft donor. The specimen comprised PBMCs, mostly from graft donor cells, sampled 360 days after TCRalphabeta/CD19-depleted stem cell transplant. The chain links TRBV5-1 to TRBJ1-4, with D maybe TRBD1 (5 bases). The CDR3 DNA follows: TGCGCCAGCAGCCCGACAGTGTTGGATCCCGCAACTAATGAAAAACTGTTTTTT. As protein: CASSPTVLDPATNEKLFF.